This paragraph covers one T cell receptor (beta chain) sequence. Its cognate antigen is unknown. This entry comes from a study of cytomegalovirus exposure and HLA in healthy donors. Findings and caveats of the study: Accurate prediction of most subjects' HLA-A and HLA-B alleles from TCR beta sequences was reported.

Use of 60 Vbeta and 13 Jbeta primers characterized the PCR. Sequencing was performed with immunoSEQ multiplex PCR; in TCRdb, only in-frame clones are kept and a portion is missing. The sample includes some 150,000 clones, more than 75% of them seen just once. Trimming left V 0 bases short and J 4 bases short, with 12 bases between. CDR3 length: 15 residues. Germline assignment: CDR1 SGHTA and CDR2 FQGNSA. Sequenced: PBMCs. This chain connects TRBV7-2 to TRBJ1-2, with a possible D match to TRBD1 (5 bases). The sequence was collected from a man in his late teens or twenties in good health and CMV-seropositive. The CDR3: CASSLAFRGFYGYTF. CDR3 DNA: TGTGCCAGCAGCTTAGCTTTTAGGGGATTCTATGGCTACACCTTC.